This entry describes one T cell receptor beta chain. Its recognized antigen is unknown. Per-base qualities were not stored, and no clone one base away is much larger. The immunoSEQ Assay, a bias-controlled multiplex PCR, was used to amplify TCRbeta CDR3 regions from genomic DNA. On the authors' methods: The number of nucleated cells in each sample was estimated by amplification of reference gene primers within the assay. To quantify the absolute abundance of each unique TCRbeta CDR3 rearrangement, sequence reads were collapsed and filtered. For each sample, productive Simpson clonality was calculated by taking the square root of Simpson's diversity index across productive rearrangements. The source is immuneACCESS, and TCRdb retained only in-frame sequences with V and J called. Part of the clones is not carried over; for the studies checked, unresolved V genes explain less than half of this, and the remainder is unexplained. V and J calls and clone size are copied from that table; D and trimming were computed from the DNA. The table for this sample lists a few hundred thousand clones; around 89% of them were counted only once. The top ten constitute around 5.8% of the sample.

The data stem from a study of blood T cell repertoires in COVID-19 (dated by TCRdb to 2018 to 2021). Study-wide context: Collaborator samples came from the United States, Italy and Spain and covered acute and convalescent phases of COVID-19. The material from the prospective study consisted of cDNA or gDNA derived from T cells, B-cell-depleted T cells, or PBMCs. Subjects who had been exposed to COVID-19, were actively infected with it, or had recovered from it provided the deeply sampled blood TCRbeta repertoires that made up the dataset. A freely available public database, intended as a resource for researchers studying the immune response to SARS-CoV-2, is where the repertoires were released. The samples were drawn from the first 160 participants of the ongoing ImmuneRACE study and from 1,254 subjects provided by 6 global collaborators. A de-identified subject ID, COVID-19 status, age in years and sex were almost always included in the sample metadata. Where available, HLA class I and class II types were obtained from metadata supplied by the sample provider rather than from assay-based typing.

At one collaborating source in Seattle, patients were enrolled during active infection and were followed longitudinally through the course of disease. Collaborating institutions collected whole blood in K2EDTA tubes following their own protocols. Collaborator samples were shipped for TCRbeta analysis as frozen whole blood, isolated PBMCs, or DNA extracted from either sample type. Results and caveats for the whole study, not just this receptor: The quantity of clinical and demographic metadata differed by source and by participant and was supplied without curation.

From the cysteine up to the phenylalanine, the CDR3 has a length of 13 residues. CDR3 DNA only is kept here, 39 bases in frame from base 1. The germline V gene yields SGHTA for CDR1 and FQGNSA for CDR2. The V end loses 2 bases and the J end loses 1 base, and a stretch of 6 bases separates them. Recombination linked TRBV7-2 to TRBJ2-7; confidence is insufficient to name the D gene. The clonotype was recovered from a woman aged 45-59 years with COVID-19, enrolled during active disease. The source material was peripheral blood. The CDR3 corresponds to CASSLHGSYEQYF. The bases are TGTGCCAGCAGCTTACACGGGTCCTACGAGCAGTACTTC.